This is a list of T cell receptor beta chains from one sample in a study of T cell responses to AZD1222 COVID-19 vaccine. Repertoires were generated with immunoSEQ multiplex PCR, while TCRdb's copy carries only in-frame clones and drops some. The table includes about 130,000 clones, more than 70% detected once. Sample: peripheral blood, taken on day 0 of AZD1222 vaccination. These receptors were obtained from an adult in good health. Both conserved end residues are part of each CDR3. The order of the fields is V gene, CDR3 protein.

V gene: TRBV10-3
CDR3 protein: CAISASTGPNYGYTF

V gene: TRBV5-1
CDR3 protein: CASRQGYTEAFF

V gene: TRBV28
CDR3 protein: CASSFLASAKENIQYF

V gene: TRBV27
CDR3 protein: CASSFLEALAKNIQYF

V gene: TRBV7-7
CDR3 protein: CASSPLGLYTGELFF

V gene: TRBV6-2/TRBV6-3
CDR3 protein: CASSHALGGREDEQYF

V gene: TRBV3-1/TRBV3-2
CDR3 protein: CASSPTSGRGIVSDTQYF

V gene: TRBV4-1
CDR3 protein: CASSQDKELAGATETQYF

V gene: TRBV10-3
CDR3 protein: CAISVVLSWGQGPSGANVLTF

V gene: TRBV7-6
CDR3 protein: CASSPSYEAFF

V gene: TRBV12-3/TRBV12-4
CDR3 protein: CASSLTKDEQYF

V gene: TRBV2
CDR3 protein: CASSDRTGTDTQYF

V gene: TRBV27
CDR3 protein: CASRGPLEDEQYF

V gene: TRBV6-4
CDR3 protein: CASSDSDRHEQFF

V gene: TRBV18
CDR3 protein: CASSPAGHNNEQFF

V gene: TRBV6-5
CDR3 protein: CASSPETGGRNEQFF

V gene: TRBV7-2
CDR3 protein: CASSLEGVGTDTQYF

V gene: TRBV19
CDR3 protein: CASRHHPLGQGRLSKNIQYF

V gene: TRBV10-3
CDR3 protein: CAISEDRANTEAFF

V gene: TRBV29-1
CDR3 protein: CSVNSASGSVNEQFF

V gene: TRBV7-9
CDR3 protein: CASSPTGGVWDTQYF

V gene: TRBV4-1
CDR3 protein: CASSQGIVGGMQPQHF

V gene: TRBV5-1
CDR3 protein: CASSLIWGPRDSGYEQYF

V gene: TRBV7-2
CDR3 protein: CASSLVLQGNTEAFF